Listed below are T cell receptor beta chains from one sample, sequenced in a study of T cell clonotyping in hematopoietic cell transplantation. Sequenced by immunoSEQ multiplex PCR; TCRdb stores in-frame clones only, minus some. The data contain roughly 9,000 clones, 80% to 95% of them singletons. The specimen comprised PBMCs, sampled 100 days after allogeneic stem cell transplant. These receptors were obtained from a male patient between 45 and 60 years old who had an allogeneic stem cell transplant from a related donor, so T cells may come from the graft donor. Some clones in this sample may be carry-over from other donors' samples. Each CDR3 is given with its conserved first and last residue. Rows give clone size only sometimes, using once, few, many, or a class for an expanded clone.

. TRBJ1-1 TRBV30 CAWLDPGHTEAFF
few TRBJ1-1 TRBV2 CASSEGFEAFF
. TRBJ1-1 TRBV27 CASSLSRENTEAFF
. TRBJ1-1 TRBV7-2 CASSLGRDATEAFF
. TRBJ2-7 TRBV19 CASSESSASEQYF
once TRBJ2-2 TRBV7-6 CASSRGGGTGELFF
. TRBJ1-1 TRBV28 CASSQSGQGIEAFF
. TRBJ1-2 TRBV5-1 CASSLDVRGYTF
. TRBJ2-7 TRBV6-1 CASSEAGQGHEQYF
. TRBJ2-1 TRBV6-6 CAAGMGRGHFYNEQFF
. TRBJ1-1 TRBV15 CATSREGMANTEAFF
. TRBJ1-1 TRBV2 CASSEQVAEAFF
. TRBJ1-4 TRBV5-1 CASSEGQNEKLFF
. TRBJ2-7 TRBV6-5 CASSYGGESYEQYF
once TRBJ2-5 TRBV7-9 CASSLDTQETQYF
. TRBJ1-5 TRBV4-2 CASSSGQASEEPQHF
. TRBJ2-7 TRBV19 CASSRPGLAGGYEQYF
. TRBJ2-7 TRBV5-1 CASSLTTALSSYEQYF
. TRBJ2-7 TRBV29-1 CSVEDEVLYEQYF
. TRBJ2-2 TRBV2 CASSERGTKNTGELFF
. TRBJ1-1 TRBV7-9 CASSLASMNTEAFF
once TRBJ1-2 TRBV28 CASSSPGQAFNYGYTF
. TRBJ1-3 TRBV29-1 CSVEYGDHSGNTIYF
. TRBJ1-1 TRBV27 CASSFNQAMNTEAFF
large TRBJ2-2 TRBV6-4 CASSRTSGGTNTGELFF
. TRBJ2-7 TRBV5-1 CASSLGWDFGYEQYF
few TRBJ2-2 TRBV18 CASSPGNTGELFF
. TRBJ1-1 TRBV11-1 CASIGGTGTNTEAFF
. TRBJ2-7 TRBV6-1 CASSAGTGDLGYEQYF
. TRBJ1-6 TRBV5-4 CASSLTGYNSPLHF
. TRBJ2-3 TRBV5-6 CASSLAGGTGSGYF
. TRBJ2-2 TRBV27 CASSLLAGTHTGELFF
. TRBJ1-1 TRBV18 CASSGQITEAFF
. TRBJ1-4 TRBV11-2 CASSLGQRNEKLFF
. TRBJ1-2 TRBV5-8 CASSSLGDSNYGYTF
. TRBJ1-4 TRBV30 CAGTRTNEKLFF
. TRBJ1-2 TRBV5-1 CASSLEGDRRDGYTF
. TRBJ1-4 TRBV5-8 CASSLIPGAGGKLFF
. TRBJ1-1 TRBV27 CASSWGLNTEAFF
. TRBJ1-2 TRBV19 CASSRTHNYPGDDYTF
. TRBJ1-1 TRBV7-2 CASSPTATMNTEAFF
. TRBJ2-3 TRBV6-1 CATRMTSGDTDTQYF
. TRBJ2-7 TRBV4-1 CASSQGVQGYEQYF
. TRBJ2-7 TRBV28 CATLAGSYEQYF
. TRBJ2-1 TRBV4-3 CASSGQGDEQFF
. TRBJ2-7 TRBV6-1 CASSIPRGALGEQYF